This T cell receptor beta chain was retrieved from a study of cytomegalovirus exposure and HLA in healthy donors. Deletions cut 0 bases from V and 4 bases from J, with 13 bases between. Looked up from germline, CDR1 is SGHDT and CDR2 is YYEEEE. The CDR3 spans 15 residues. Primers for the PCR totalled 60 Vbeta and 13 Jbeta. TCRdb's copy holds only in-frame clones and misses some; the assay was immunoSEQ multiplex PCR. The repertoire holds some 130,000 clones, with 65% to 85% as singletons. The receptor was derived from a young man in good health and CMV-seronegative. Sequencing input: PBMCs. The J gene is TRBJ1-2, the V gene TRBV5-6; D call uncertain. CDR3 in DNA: TGTGCCAGCAGCTTGGCCGGCGGGGAGGGCTATGGCTACACCTTC. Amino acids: CASSLAGGEGYGYTF.